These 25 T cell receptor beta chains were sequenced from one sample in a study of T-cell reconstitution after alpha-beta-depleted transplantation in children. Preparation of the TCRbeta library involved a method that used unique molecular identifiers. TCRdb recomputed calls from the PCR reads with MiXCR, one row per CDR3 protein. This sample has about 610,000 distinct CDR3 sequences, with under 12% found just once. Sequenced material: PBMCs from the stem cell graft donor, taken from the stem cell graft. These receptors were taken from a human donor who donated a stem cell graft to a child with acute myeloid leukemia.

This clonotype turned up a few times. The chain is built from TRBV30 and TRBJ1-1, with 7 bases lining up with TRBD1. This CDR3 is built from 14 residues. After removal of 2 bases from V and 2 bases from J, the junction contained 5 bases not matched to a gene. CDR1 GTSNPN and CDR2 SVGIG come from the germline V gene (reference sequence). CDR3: CAWSLQGFNTEAFF. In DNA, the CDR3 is TGTGCCTGGAGTCTACAGGGGTTTAACACTGAAGCTTTCTTT.

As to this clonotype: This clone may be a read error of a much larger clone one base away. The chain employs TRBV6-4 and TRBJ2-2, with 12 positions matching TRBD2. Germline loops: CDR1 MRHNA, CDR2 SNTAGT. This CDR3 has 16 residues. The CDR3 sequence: CASSRTSGTNTGELCF. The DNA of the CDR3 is TGTGCCAGCAGCAGGACTAGCGGGACGAACACCGGGGAGCTGTGTTTT.

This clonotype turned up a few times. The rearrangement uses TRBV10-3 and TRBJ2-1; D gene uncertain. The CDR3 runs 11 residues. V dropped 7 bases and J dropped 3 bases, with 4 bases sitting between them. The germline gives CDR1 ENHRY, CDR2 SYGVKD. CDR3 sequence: CAIKGYNEQFF. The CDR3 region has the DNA TGTGCCATCAAAGGCTACAATGAGCAGTTCTTC.

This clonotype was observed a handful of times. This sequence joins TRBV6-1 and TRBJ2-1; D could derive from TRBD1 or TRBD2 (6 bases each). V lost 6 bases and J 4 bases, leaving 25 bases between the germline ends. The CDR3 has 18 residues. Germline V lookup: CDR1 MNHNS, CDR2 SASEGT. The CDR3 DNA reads TGTGCCAGCAGGGAGGGGGGAGGCCTCCTCGGGCCGTACAATGAGCAGTTCTTC. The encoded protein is CASREGGGLLGPYNEQFF.

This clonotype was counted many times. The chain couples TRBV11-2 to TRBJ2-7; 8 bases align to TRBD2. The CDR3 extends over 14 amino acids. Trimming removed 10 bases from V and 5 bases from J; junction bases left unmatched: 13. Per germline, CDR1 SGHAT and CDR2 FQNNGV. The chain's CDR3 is CATRRRGLVNEQYF. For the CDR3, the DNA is TGTGCCACCAGGAGAAGGGGACTAGTTAACGAGCAGTACTTC.

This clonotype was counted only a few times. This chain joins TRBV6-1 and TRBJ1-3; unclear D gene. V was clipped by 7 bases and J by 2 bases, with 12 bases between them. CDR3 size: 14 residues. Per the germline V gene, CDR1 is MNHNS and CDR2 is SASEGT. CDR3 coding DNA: TGTGCCAGCAAAGAGGGAAGTGCTGGAAACACCATATATTTT. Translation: CASKEGSAGNTIYF.

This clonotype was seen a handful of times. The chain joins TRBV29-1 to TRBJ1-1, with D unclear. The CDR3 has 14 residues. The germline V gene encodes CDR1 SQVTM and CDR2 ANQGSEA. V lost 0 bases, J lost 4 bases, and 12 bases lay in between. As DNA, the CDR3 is TGCAGCGTTGAAGATTATGAGGGCGTCACTGAAGCTTTCTTT. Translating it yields CSVEDYEGVTEAFF. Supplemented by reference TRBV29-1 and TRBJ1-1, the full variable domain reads SAVISQKPSRDICQRGTSLTIQCQVDSQVTMMFWYRQQPGQSLTLIATANQGSEATYESGFVIDKFPISRPNLTFSTLTVSNMSPEDSSIYLCSVEDYEGVTEAFFGQGTRLTVV.

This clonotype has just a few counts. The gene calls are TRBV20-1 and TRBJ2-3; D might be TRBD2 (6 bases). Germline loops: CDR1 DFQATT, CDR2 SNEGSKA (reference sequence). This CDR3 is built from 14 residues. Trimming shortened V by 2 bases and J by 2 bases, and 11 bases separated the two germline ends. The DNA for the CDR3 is TGCAGTGCTAGACACGGGAGCCTCACAGATACGCAGTATTTT. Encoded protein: CSARHGSLTDTQYF.

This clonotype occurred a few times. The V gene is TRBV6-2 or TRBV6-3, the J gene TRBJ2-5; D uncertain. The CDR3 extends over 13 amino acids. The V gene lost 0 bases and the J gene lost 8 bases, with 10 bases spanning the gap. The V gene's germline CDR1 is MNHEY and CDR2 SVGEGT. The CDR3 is CASSYSARATQYF. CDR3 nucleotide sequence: TGTGCCAGCAGTTACTCGGCAAGGGCAACCCAGTACTTC.

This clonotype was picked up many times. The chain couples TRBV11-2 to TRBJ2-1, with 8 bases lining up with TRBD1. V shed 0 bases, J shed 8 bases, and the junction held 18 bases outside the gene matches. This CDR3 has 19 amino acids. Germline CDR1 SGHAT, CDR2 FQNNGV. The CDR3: CASSLEAGGANRRRDEQFF. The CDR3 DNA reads TGTGCCAGCAGCTTAGAGGCAGGGGGCGCAAATCGGAGGAGGGATGAGCAGTTCTTC. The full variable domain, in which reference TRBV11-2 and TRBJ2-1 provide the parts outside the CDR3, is EAGVAQSPRYKIIEKRQSVAFWCNPISGHATLYWYQQILGQGPKLLIQFQNNGVVDDSQLPKDRFSAERLKGVDSTLKIQPAKLEDSAVYLCASSLEAGGANRRRDEQFFGPGTRLTVL.

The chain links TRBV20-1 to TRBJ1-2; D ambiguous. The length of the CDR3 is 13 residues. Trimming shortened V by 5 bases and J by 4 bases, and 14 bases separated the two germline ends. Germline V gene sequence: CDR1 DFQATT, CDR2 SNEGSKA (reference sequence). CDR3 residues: CSARTPIVYGYTF. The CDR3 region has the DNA TGCAGTGCTCGAACCCCAATCGTCTATGGCTACACCTTC.

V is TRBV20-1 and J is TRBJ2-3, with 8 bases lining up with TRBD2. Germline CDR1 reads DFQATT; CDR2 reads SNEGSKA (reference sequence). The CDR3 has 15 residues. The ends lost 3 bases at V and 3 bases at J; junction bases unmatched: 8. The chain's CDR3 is CSASTGRAGTDTQYF. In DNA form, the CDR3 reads TGCAGTGCTAGCACCGGGAGGGCAGGGACAGATACGCAGTATTTT.

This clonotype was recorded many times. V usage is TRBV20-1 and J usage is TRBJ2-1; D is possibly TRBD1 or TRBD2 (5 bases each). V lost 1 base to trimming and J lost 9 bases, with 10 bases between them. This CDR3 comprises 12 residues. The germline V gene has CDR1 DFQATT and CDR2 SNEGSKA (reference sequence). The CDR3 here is CSARGRGREQFF. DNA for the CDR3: TGCAGTGCTAGAGGCCGGGGACGTGAGCAGTTCTTC.

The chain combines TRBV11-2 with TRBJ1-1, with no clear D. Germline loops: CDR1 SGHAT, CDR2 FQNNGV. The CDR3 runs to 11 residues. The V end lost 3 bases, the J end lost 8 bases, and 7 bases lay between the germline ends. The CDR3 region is CASSFHDEAFF. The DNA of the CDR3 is TGTGCCAGCAGCTTCCACGACGAAGCTTTCTTT.

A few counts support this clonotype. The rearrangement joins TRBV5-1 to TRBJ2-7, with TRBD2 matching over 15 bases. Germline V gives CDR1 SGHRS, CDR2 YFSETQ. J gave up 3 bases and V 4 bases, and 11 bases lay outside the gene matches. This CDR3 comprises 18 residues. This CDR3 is CASSQGLAGGEGNYEQYF. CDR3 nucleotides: TGCGCCAGCAGCCAGGGACTAGCGGGAGGAGAGGGGAACTACGAGCAGTACTTC.

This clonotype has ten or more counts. The CDR3 region has the DNA TGCAGTGCTAGGACGGGAGGGATATCGAATGAGCAGTTCTTC. This sequence encodes CSARTGGISNEQFF. This rearrangement joins TRBV20-1 to TRBJ2-1, with TRBD2 matching over 8 bases. V shed 3 bases, J shed 7 bases, and the junction held 8 bases outside the gene matches. This CDR3 is 14 amino acids long. From germline, CDR1 is DFQATT and CDR2 SNEGSKA (reference sequence).

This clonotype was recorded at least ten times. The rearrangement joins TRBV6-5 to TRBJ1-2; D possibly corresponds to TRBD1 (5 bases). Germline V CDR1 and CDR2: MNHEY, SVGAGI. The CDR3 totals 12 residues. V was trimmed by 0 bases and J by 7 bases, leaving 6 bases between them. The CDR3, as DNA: TGTGCCAGCAGTTACTCGGGGGGTGGCTACACCTTC. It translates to CASSYSGGGYTF.

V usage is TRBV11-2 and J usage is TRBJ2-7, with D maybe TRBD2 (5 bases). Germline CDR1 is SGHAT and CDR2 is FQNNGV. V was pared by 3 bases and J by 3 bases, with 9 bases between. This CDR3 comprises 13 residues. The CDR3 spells CASSLGSDYEQYF. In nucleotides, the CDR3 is TGTGCCAGCAGCTTGGGGAGCGACTACGAGCAGTACTTC.

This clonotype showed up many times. The CDR3 spells CASSRRSNTEAFF. CDR3 nucleotide sequence: TGTGCCAGCAGCCGTCGATCGAACACTGAAGCTTTCTTT. This chain joins TRBV28 and TRBJ1-1; D is undetermined. V lost 6 bases and J 1 base, leaving 9 bases between the germline ends. The CDR3 runs to 13 residues. From germline, CDR1 is MDHEN and CDR2 SYDVKM. The full variable domain, in which reference TRBV28 and TRBJ1-1 provide the parts outside the CDR3, is DVKVTQSSRYLVKRTGEKVFLECVQDMDHENMFWYRQDPGLGLRLIYFSYDVKMKEKGDIPEGYSVSREKKERFSLILESASTNQTSMYLCASSRRSNTEAFFGQGTRLTVV.

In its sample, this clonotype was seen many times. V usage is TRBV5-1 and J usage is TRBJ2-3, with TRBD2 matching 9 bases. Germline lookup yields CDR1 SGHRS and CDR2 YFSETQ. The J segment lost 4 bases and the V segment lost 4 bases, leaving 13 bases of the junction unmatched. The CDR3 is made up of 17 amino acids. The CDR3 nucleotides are TGCGCCAGCAGCCCAACTCGGACTAGCGCCTTTCCAGATACGCAGTATTTT. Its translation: CASSPTRTSAFPDTQYF.

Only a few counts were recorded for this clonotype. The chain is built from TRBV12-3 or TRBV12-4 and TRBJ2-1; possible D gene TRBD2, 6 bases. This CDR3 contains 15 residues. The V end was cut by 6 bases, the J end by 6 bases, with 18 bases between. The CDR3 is CASSAGTQRANEQFF. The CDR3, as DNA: TGTGCCAGCAGCGCCGGGACTCAGAGGGCCAATGAGCAGTTCTTC.

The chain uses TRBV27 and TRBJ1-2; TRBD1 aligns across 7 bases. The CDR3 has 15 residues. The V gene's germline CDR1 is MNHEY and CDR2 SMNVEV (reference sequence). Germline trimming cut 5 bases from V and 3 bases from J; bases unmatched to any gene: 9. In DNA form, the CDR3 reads TGTGCCAGCAGTCTACGACAGGGATGGGACTATGGCTACACCTTC. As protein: CASSLRQGWDYGYTF.

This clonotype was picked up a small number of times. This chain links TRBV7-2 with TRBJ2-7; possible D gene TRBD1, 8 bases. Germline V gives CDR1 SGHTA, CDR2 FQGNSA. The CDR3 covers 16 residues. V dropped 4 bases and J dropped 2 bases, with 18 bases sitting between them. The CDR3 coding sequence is TGTGCCAGCAGCTCCAGGACAGGGAGGGTGACCTACGAGCAGTACTTC. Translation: CASSSRTGRVTYEQYF.

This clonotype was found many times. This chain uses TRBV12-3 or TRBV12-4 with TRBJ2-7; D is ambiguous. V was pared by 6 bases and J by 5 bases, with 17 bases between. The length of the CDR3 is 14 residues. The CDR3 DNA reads TGTGCCAGCAGCCCGGCCCTAAGATCGGACGAGCAGTACTTC. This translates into CASSPALRSDEQYF.

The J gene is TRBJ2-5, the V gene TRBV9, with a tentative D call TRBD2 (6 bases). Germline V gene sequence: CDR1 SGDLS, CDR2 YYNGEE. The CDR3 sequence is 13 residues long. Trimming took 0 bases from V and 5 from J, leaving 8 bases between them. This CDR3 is CASSVASGETQYF. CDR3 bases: TGTGCCAGCAGCGTAGCCAGCGGGGAGACCCAGTACTTC. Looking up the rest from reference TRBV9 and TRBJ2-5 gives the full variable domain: DSGVTQTPKHLITATGQRVTLRCSPRSGDLSVYWYQQSLDQGLQFLIQYYNGEERAKGNILERFSAQQFPDLHSELNLSSLELGDSALYFCASSVASGETQYFGPGTRLLVL.